The source of this T cell receptor (beta chain) is a study of T-cell reconstitution after alpha-beta-depleted transplantation in children. This CDR3 spans 14 amino acids. Germline V gene lookup returns CDR1 ENHRY and CDR2 SYGVKD. V shed 4 bases and J 3 bases; nucleotides not matched to a gene: 1. Library preparation (for TCRbeta) was performed with unique molecular identifiers. TCRdb passed the PCR reads through MiXCR, listing each CDR3 protein once. The profile shows about 980,000 distinct CDR3 sequences, roughly 29% of them singletons. This clonotype was sampled from a boy younger than two who had a stem cell transplant for SCID, so the T cells may come from the graft donor. The V and J genes are TRBV10-3 and TRBJ2-3; TRBD2 matches 10 bases. The specimen comprised PBMCs, mostly from graft donor cells, sampled 360 days after TCRalphabeta/CD19-depleted stem cell transplant. DNA of the CDR3: TGTGCCATCAGTGCGGGACTAGCGACAGATACGCAGTATTTT. Its translation: CAISAGLATDTQYF.